The 21 T cell receptor beta chains presented below share a single source sample, sequenced in a study of blood T cell repertoires in COVID-19. The data were produced by immunoSEQ multiplex PCR, yet TCRdb's version contains in-frame clones alone and is incomplete. The repertoire includes almost 100,000 clones, approximately 86% of them detected once, and under 13% sits in the top ten. The sample taken for sequencing was peripheral blood. These receptors came from a man in his fifties with acute or convalescent COVID-19.

The V call is TRBV6-5, the J call TRBJ1-5, with D possibly matching TRBD1 (5 bases). Deletions cut 0 bases from V and 6 bases from J, with 12 bases between. This CDR3 has 15 amino acids. Germline loops: CDR1 MNHEY, CDR2 SVGAGI. The CDR3 bases are TGTGCCAGCAGTTACTCGAGTCAGGGTGGTCAGCCCCAGCATTTT. It codes for CASSYSSQGGQPQHF.

A remark on this clone: Sequence at one end of the junction differs from germline and may be a read error. V gene TRBV6-5 combines with J gene TRBJ2-7, with TRBD2 matching 7 bases. The CDR3 is 11 amino acids. Looked up from germline, CDR1 is MNHEY and CDR2 is SVGAGI. The CDR3 DNA sequence: TGTGCCAGCAGTTACACCGGGACTACAACCTTC. Residues: CASSYTGTTTF.

The CDR3 region is CASSLALAGTETQYF. CDR3 sequence (DNA): TGTGCCAGCAGCTTAGCCCTAGCGGGAACCGAGACCCAGTACTTC. V usage is TRBV7-2 and J usage is TRBJ2-5; 9 bases align to TRBD2. V lost 0 bases and J lost 5; bases outside the gene matches: 4. The CDR3 sequence is 15 residues long. The germline V gene has CDR1 SGHTA and CDR2 FQGNSA.

In this sample, this clone turned up once. V is TRBV4-1 and J is TRBJ1-4; D is undetermined. CDR3 length: 16 residues. Looked up from germline, CDR1 is MGHRA and CDR2 is YSYEKL. V was pared by 1 base and J by 5 bases, with 14 bases between. The CDR3 bases are TGCGCCAGCAGCCAAGGGTGGGCAGGTCGAAATGAAAAACTGTTTTTT. Translation: CASSQGWAGRNEKLFF.

The J gene is TRBJ1-2, the V gene TRBV11-2, with D unresolved. Per germline, CDR1 SGHAT and CDR2 FQNNGV. Trimming cost V 5 bases and J 0 bases, with 10 bases left between them. CDR3 length: 14 amino acids. In DNA, the CDR3 is TGTGCCAGCAGCGGCCCCACAGCTAACTATGGCTACACCTTC. This encodes CASSGPTANYGYTF.

This chain links TRBV19 with TRBJ1-2; possible D gene TRBD1, 6 bases. The CDR3 spans 14 residues. The V gene lost 10 bases and the J gene lost 5 bases, with 20 bases spanning the gap. The germline V gene encodes CDR1 LNHDA and CDR2 SQIVND (reference sequence). The CDR3 spells CATTSPQGKYGYTF. CDR3 in DNA: TGTGCCACCACGTCCCCACAGGGCAAGTATGGCTACACCTTC.

The genes are TRBV5-1 and TRBJ2-5; TRBD2 aligns across 12 bases. Germline CDR1 and CDR2: SGHRS and YFSETQ. This CDR3 has 15 amino acids. The J segment lost 4 bases and the V segment lost 4 bases, leaving 5 bases of the junction unmatched. The DNA of the CDR3 is TGCGCCAGCAGCAATCTAGCGGGAGGGGGAGAGACCCAGTACTTC. The encoded protein is CASSNLAGGGETQYF.

The chain has TRBV7-9 and TRBJ2-2; 8 bases are shared with TRBD2. This CDR3 spans 15 amino acids. CDR1 SEHNR and CDR2 FQNEAQ come from the germline V gene (reference sequence). V lost 2 bases and J lost 7; bases outside the gene matches: 6. In DNA, the CDR3 is TGTGCCAGCAGCTTAACTAGCGGAGGTAACGGGGAGCTGTTTTTT. Translation gives CASSLTSGGNGELFF.

The chain couples TRBV10-2 to TRBJ2-7; D remains unclear. CDR1 is WSHSY, CDR2 SAAADI, per germline. Trimming shortened V by 7 bases and J by 2 bases, and 12 bases separated the two germline ends. CDR3 length: 13 residues. The CDR3 reads CASNEYPTYEQYF. Here the CDR3 DNA reads TGCGCCAGCAACGAGTACCCGACCTACGAGCAGTACTTC.

V gene TRBV29-1 combines with J gene TRBJ2-1; TRBD2 is a possible D gene (5 bases). The germline gives CDR1 SQVTM, CDR2 ANQGSEA. Trimming removed 4 bases from V and 3 bases from J, with 13 bases in between. The CDR3 is made up of 14 amino acids. The DNA of the CDR3 is TGCAGCGTTGTGGGCGGGCTCATCTACAATGAGCAGTTCTTC. This gives the protein CSVVGGLIYNEQFF.

V gene TRBV7-2 combines with J gene TRBJ1-2; 7 bases align to TRBD1. V lost 1 base to trimming and J lost 1 base; unmatched junction nucleotides: 3. CDR1 is SGHTA and CDR2 is FQGNSA in the germline V gene. This CDR3 has 15 amino acids. CDR3 region: CASSLETGINYGYTF. As DNA, the CDR3 is TGTGCCAGCAGCTTAGAGACAGGGATTAACTATGGCTACACCTTC. The full variable domain, in which reference TRBV7-2 and TRBJ1-2 provide the parts outside the CDR3, is GAGVSQSPSNKVTEKGKDVELRCDPISGHTALYWYRQSLGQGLEFLIYFQGNSAPDKSGLPSDRFSAERTGGSVSTLTIQRTQQEDSAVYLCASSLETGINYGYTFGSGTRLTVV.

CDR3 coding DNA: TGTGCCAGCAGCCAAGGGAGTTACTCTGGGGCCAACGTCCTGACTTTC. It specifies CASSQGSYSGANVLTF. This chain links TRBV14 with TRBJ2-6; D is uncertain. This CDR3 has 16 amino acids. The V end was cut by 1 base, the J end by 0 bases, with 7 bases between. Germline V gene lookup returns CDR1 SGHDN and CDR2 FVKESK.

The rearrangement joins TRBV3-1 (or the pseudogene TRBV3-2) to TRBJ2-7, with D hard to call. Trimming took off 1 base at V and 0 bases at J, with 10 bases between the two ends. The CDR3 totals 15 residues. Germline assignment: CDR1 LGHDT and CDR2 YNNKEL (reference sequence). DNA for the CDR3: TGTGCCAGCAGCCAAGGGCGGCAGACCTCCTACGAGCAGTACTTC. This sequence encodes CASSQGRQTSYEQYF.

The V and J genes are TRBV7-3 and TRBJ2-1, with 12 bases matching TRBD2. This CDR3 contains 16 residues. Germline V CDR1 and CDR2: SGHTA, FQGTGA. Trimming at V came to 0 bases and at J to 8 bases, leaving 5 bases not matched to a gene. CDR3 sequence reads: CASSLTTGLAGYEQFF. The CDR3, as DNA: TGTGCCAGCAGCTTAACGACGGGACTAGCGGGTTATGAGCAGTTCTTC.

V and J are TRBV15 and TRBJ2-5; 11 nucleotides match TRBD2. CDR3 size: 14 residues. The V gene end was trimmed by 3 bases and the J gene end by 5 bases; junction bases not matched to a gene: 2. Germline loops: CDR1 LNHNV, CDR2 YYDKDF (reference sequence). The CDR3 DNA reads as TGTGCCACCAGCAGGGCTAGCGGGAGGGAGACCCAGTACTTC. Its translation is CATSRASGRETQYF.

This clone was seen only once. This chain links TRBV24-1 with TRBJ1-1; a weak D match, TRBD1 (6 bases). The CDR3 totals 13 residues. V was cut by 7 bases and J by 8 bases, with 16 bases left in between. The germline gives CDR1 KGHDR, CDR2 SFDVKD. The CDR3 loop is CATRRGDTGEAFF. CDR3 coding DNA: TGTGCCACCAGGAGGGGCGACACAGGGGAAGCTTTCTTT.

The V gene is TRBV19, the J gene TRBJ1-2, with 10 bases aligning to TRBD1. J was trimmed by 0 bases and V by 3 bases; bases with no gene match: 1. This CDR3 has 15 residues. Germline loops: CDR1 LNHDA, CDR2 SQIVND (reference sequence). For the CDR3, the DNA is TGTGCCAGTAGTATCGGACAGGGGGCTAACTATGGCTACACCTTC. Amino acids: CASSIGQGANYGYTF. Combining the CDR3 with reference TRBV19 and TRBJ1-2 gives the whole variable domain DGGITQSPKYLFRKEGQNVTLSCEQNLNHDAMYWYRQDPGQGLRLIYYSQIVNDFQKGDIAEGYSVSREKKESFPLTVTSAQKNPTAFYLCASSIGQGANYGYTFGSGTRLTVV.

The chain joins TRBV11-2 to TRBJ2-3; 13 bases are a match to TRBD2. From germline, CDR1 is SGHAT and CDR2 FQNNGV. The CDR3 has 18 amino acids. J gave up 4 bases and V 1 base, and 8 bases lay outside the gene matches. CDR3 region: CASSLGGLAGAPADTQYF. The CDR3, as DNA: TGTGCCAGCAGCTTAGGAGGACTAGCGGGAGCTCCCGCAGATACGCAGTATTTT.

J is TRBJ1-6 and V is TRBV19, with TRBD1 matching over 10 bases. The germline V gene has CDR1 LNHDA and CDR2 SQIVND (reference sequence). V dropped 5 bases and J dropped 12; count of bases not matched to a gene: 4. This CDR3 comprises 13 residues. CDR3 DNA: TGTGCCAGTAGTGACAGGGGGCGAGAACCCCTCCACTTT. Translated: CASSDRGREPLHF.

The genes are TRBV4-2 and TRBJ1-1; 7 bases agree with TRBD1. CDR3 size: 15 residues. CDR1 and CDR2 from the germline V gene are LGHNA and YNFKEQ. Trimming cost V 2 bases and J 1 base; bases outside gene matches: 4. In DNA, the CDR3 is TGTGCCAGCAGCCAAACGACAGGGAGGAACACTGAAGCTTTCTTT. Translation: CASSQTTGRNTEAFF.

The chain has TRBV19 and TRBJ2-7; 8 bases are a match to TRBD1. The CDR3 is made up of 14 amino acids. Trimming at V came to 3 bases and at J to 6 bases, leaving 7 bases not matched to a gene. CDR1 is LNHDA, CDR2 SQIVND, per germline (reference sequence). The DNA for the CDR3 is TGTGCCAGTAGTATTAGTGACAGGGGTCTCGAGCAGTACTTC. Residues: CASSISDRGLEQYF. Full variable domain (missing parts from reference TRBV19 and TRBJ2-7): DGGITQSPKYLFRKEGQNVTLSCEQNLNHDAMYWYRQDPGQGLRLIYYSQIVNDFQKGDIAEGYSVSREKKESFPLTVTSAQKNPTAFYLCASSISDRGLEQYFGPGTRLTVT.